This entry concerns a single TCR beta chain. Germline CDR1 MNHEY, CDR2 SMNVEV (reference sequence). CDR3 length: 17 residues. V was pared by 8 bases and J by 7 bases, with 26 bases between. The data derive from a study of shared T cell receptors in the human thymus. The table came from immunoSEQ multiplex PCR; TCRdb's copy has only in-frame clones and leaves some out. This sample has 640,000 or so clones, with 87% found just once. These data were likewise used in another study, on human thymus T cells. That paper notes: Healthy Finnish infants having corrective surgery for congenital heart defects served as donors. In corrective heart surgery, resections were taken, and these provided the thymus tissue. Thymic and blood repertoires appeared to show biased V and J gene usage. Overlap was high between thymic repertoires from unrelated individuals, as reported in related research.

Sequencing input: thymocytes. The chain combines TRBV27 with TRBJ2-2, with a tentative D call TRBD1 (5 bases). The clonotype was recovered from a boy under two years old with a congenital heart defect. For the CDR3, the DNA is TGTGCCAGCCTTCCGAGCGCCCCAGGGAACCACGGCGGGGAGCTGTTTTTT. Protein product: CASLPSAPGNHGGELFF.